This is a list of T cell receptor beta chains from one sample in a study of PD-1 blockade in classical Hodgkin lymphoma. Some clones are missing from TCRdb's copy, which holds only in-frame ones; the method was immunoSEQ multiplex PCR. There are about 100,000 clones in the sample; roughly 91% occur only once, and 5% to 7.5% lies in the top ten. The material was peripheral blood mononuclear cells (PBMCs), obtained before the second cycle of nivolumab. These receptors all come from a human donor with classical Hodgkin lymphoma. The CDR3 runs from the conserved cysteine through the conserved F or W. The order of the fields is J gene, V gene, D gene, clone size, CDR3 DNA, CDR3 protein. D genes are given only for firm matches. A row's size may be missing; if present it is once, few, many or a size class.

TRBJ1-1,TRBV9,NA,NA,TGTGCCAGCAGCGCGGGATCGTTCCCCACTGAAGCTTTCTTT,CASSAGSFPTEAFF
TRBJ1-2,TRBV30,TRBD1,NA,TGTGCCTGGAGTGCGACAGGGTTCAACTATGGCTACACCTTC,CAWSATGFNYGYTF
TRBJ1-3,TRBV6-1,NA,NA,TGTGCCAGCAGGGAATCCGGGGGATCGGGAAACACCATATATTTT,CASRESGGSGNTIYF
TRBJ2-5,TRBV27,NA,once,TGTGCCAGCAGGCGCCAAGAGACCCAGTACTTC,CASRRQETQYF
TRBJ2-5,TRBV4-3,NA,NA,TGCGCCAGCAACAAAAGTTGGAGGGGCCAAGAGACCCAGTACTTC,CASNKSWRGQETQYF
TRBJ2-7,TRBV5-6,NA,NA,TGTGCCAGCAGCACGGCAGGGGTTGAGCAGTACTTC,CASSTAGVEQYF
TRBJ1-2,TRBV5-5,TRBD1,NA,TGTGCCAGCAGCAGGGGACAGGGGGTAAACTATGGCTACACCTTC,CASSRGQGVNYGYTF
TRBJ1-2,TRBV7-3,NA,NA,TGTGCCAGCAGCTTAAACAGGGACTATGGCTACACCTTC,CASSLNRDYGYTF
TRBJ2-2,TRBV10-1,NA,NA,TGCGCCAGCAGTGAGTTGGGGGAGAACACCGGGGAGCTGTTTTTT,CASSELGENTGELFF
TRBJ2-2,TRBV5-1,NA,NA,TGCGCCAGCAGCGGAGACACCCCGAACACCGGGGAGCTGTTTTTT,CASSGDTPNTGELFF
TRBJ1-6,TRBV7-9,NA,NA,TGTGCCAGCAGCTTATACAGCGATAATTCACCCCTCCACTTT,CASSLYSDNSPLHF
TRBJ1-2,TRBV6-5,NA,NA,TGTGCCAGCAAGGTAGGGAAGACGAATGGCTACACCTTC,CASKVGKTNGYTF
TRBJ2-3,TRBV5-6,TRBD2,NA,TGTGCCAGCAGCGATCGACTAGCGGGGTTTTTCACAGATACGCAGTATTTT,CASSDRLAGFFTDTQYF
TRBJ2-7,TRBV28,NA,NA,TGTGCCAGCAGTTTTGGAGGGGAAAACGAGCAGTACTTC,CASSFGGENEQYF
TRBJ2-3,TRBV7-9,TRBD2,NA,TGTGCCAGCAGCTTAGTTGCGGGGGGGTCAGATACGCAGTATTTT,CASSLVAGGSDTQYF
TRBJ1-1,TRBV13,NA,few,TGTGCCAGCAGCTTGGAACGAGGGAATGAAGCTTTCTTT,CASSLERGNEAFF
TRBJ2-1,TRBV5-6,NA,once,TGTGCCAGCAGCCCACAAGGTGCAGGGGACAATGAGCAGTTCTTC,CASSPQGAGDNEQFF
TRBJ1-6,TRBV27,NA,few,TGTGCCAGCAGTTCGGGACTCCTCCTGGCCCTCCACTTT,CASSSGLLLALHF
TRBJ1-1,TRBV15,NA,NA,TGTGCCACCAGCAGGAGGGGAGGGGATGAAGCTTTCTTT,CATSRRGGDEAFF
TRBJ2-4,TRBV19,TRBD1,NA,TGTGCCAGTAGTGAAGGGGGCGACATTCAGTACTTC,CASSEGGDIQYF
TRBJ2-3,TRBV5-1,TRBD2,NA,TGCGCCAGCAGCTTGGGACTAGCAGGCACAGATACGCAGTATTTT,CASSLGLAGTDTQYF
TRBJ1-2,TRBV27,NA,NA,TGTGCCAGCAGTTTATTTACCGGGTCGAACTATGGCTACACCTTC,CASSLFTGSNYGYTF
TRBJ2-2,TRBV28,NA,NA,TGTGCCAGCAGTCTATCTAGGGGCACCGGGGAGCTGTTTTTT,CASSLSRGTGELFF
TRBJ2-5,TRBV7-2,TRBD1,NA,TGTGCCAGCAGCTTCGCCACAGGGGAGCAAGAGACCCAGTACTTC,CASSFATGEQETQYF
TRBJ2-2,TRBV6-5,NA,NA,TGTGCCAGCAGTTTTGGCAGGGCCAACACCGGGGAGCTGTTTTTT,CASSFGRANTGELFF
TRBJ1-5,TRBV30,NA,few,TGTGCCTGGTCCCGAATAGGGCAGCCCCAGCATTTT,CAWSRIGQPQHF
TRBJ1-1,TRBV5-4,NA,NA,TGTGCCAGCAGCCTAGAATGGGGCTTGGGGACTGAAGCTTTCTTT,CASSLEWGLGTEAFF
TRBJ1-2,TRBV6-5,NA,NA,TGTGCCAGCAGTACACCGGGGATTAACTATGGCTACACCTTC,CASSTPGINYGYTF
TRBJ1-6,TRBV28,NA,NA,TGTGCCAGCAGTTTGAGCCTGGGATCCTATAATTCACCCCTCCACTTT,CASSLSLGSYNSPLHF
TRBJ2-3,TRBV19,NA,NA,TGTGCCAGTGGGACGGCCGGGTTCCGGCAAGGAGGTACGCAGTATTTT,CASGTAGFRQGGTQYF
TRBJ1-1,TRBV18,NA,NA,TGTGCCAGCTCACCAGGCGGGGAAGGGGCTTTCTTT,CASSPGGEGAFF
TRBJ2-5,TRBV7-9,NA,NA,TGTGCCAGCAGCTTAGAAGGGACACTTCATGGGGAGACCCAGTACTTC,CASSLEGTLHGETQYF